Listed below are T cell receptor beta chains from one sample, sequenced in a study of T cells in Graves' hyperthyroidism and ophthalmopathy. From the multiplex PCR reads, TCRdb called clonotypes with MiXCR, one entry per CDR3 protein. This sample has about 710,000 distinct CDR3 sequences, with about 15% found just once. The sample comprised blood. The receptor set was obtained from a man between 18 and 35 years old with Graves' hyperthyroidism. Each CDR3 is given with its conserved first and last residue. A D gene is named only where the DNA matches it firmly. Size is omitted from some rows. Given values are once, few, many or a class for expanded clones.

TRBV5-1,TRBD1,15,TRBJ1-4,NA,TGCGCCAGCAGCCGGGACAGGGCCGCTAATGAAAAACTGTTTTTT,CASSRDRAANEKLFF
TRBV29-1,TRBD2,12,TRBJ2-1,few,TGCAGCGTCTCGCGGGAGGGGAATGAGCAGTTCTTC,CSVSREGNEQFF
TRBV11-3,TRBD2,19,TRBJ2-3,many,TGTGCCAGCAGCTTAGGCTCCTTCACAGCGGGAGTACGCGCAGATACGCAGTATTTT,CASSLGSFTAGVRADTQYF
TRBV4-2,TRBD1,15,TRBJ2-1,few,TGTGCCAGCAGCCACGCAGGACAGGTCTACAATGAGCAGTTCTTC,CASSHAGQVYNEQFF
TRBV7-9,TRBD2,13,TRBJ2-7,NA,TGTGCCAGCAGCTTAGAATTAGCGGGCGAGCAGTACTTC,CASSLELAGEQYF
TRBV11-1,NA,15,TRBJ1-1,many,TGTGCCAGCAGTCTACGGGCGGGGGCAGGAACTGAAGCTTTCTTT,CASSLRAGAGTEAFF
TRBV20-1,NA,12,TRBJ2-7,NA,TGCAGTGCGGAACAGGGTTCCTACGAGCAGTACTTC,CSAEQGSYEQYF
TRBV18,TRBD2,16,TRBJ2-3,many,TGTGCCAGCTCGCCCGGGAGGGCCGTAAGGACAGATACGCAGTATTTT,CASSPGRAVRTDTQYF
TRBV30,NA,13,TRBJ2-3,NA,TGTGCCTTGGGGGGGGGCAGACCAGATACGCAGTATTTT,CALGGGRPDTQYF
TRBV6-1,NA,13,TRBJ1-5,NA,TGTGCCAGCAGCCTACGGAGTTATCAGCCCCAGCATTTT,CASSLRSYQPQHF
TRBV6-2/TRBV6-3,NA,14,TRBJ1-2,NA,TGTGCCAGCAGTTACTCGACCCTTGCCGACGGCTACACCTTC,CASSYSTLADGYTF
TRBV7-9,NA,13,TRBJ1-1,few,TGTGCCATTATGGGGGAAACGCACACTGAAGCTTTCTTT,CAIMGETHTEAFF
TRBV28,NA,17,TRBJ1-6,few,TGTGCCAGCAGTTTCACGACAGGAAGCTCCTATAATTCACCCCTCCACTTT,CASSFTTGSSYNSPLHF
TRBV25-1,TRBD2,13,TRBJ2-1,NA,TGTGCCAGCTCGGGACTAGCGGGAGCCGCACAGTTCTTC,CASSGLAGAAQFF
TRBV30,TRBD2,15,TRBJ2-7,many,TGTGCCTGGAGGAACTTGGCGGGAGGGTGGTACGAGCAGTACTTC,CAWRNLAGGWYEQYF
TRBV11-2,TRBD1,15,TRBJ2-2,NA,TGTGCCAGCAGCTGGGGACAGGGGGACACCGGGGAGCTGTTTTTT,CASSWGQGDTGELFF
TRBV7-3,NA,15,TRBJ2-3,many,TGTGCCAGCAGCCAAACAGGGTATAGCACAGATACGCAGTATTTT,CASSQTGYSTDTQYF
TRBV11-1,TRBD2,15,TRBJ2-7,many,TGTGCCAGCAGCCTCCGCCGGGGGGACGGCTACGAGCAGTACTTC,CASSLRRGDGYEQYF
TRBV29-1,NA,12,TRBJ2-5,NA,TGCAGCGTTGAAGTGTCATCTGAGACCCAGTACTTC,CSVEVSSETQYF
TRBV9,TRBD2,15,TRBJ2-7,once,TGTGCCAGCAGCGTAGCCGGTAGCGGGGGCTACGAGCAGTACTTC,CASSVAGSGGYEQYF
TRBV7-9,NA,13,TRBJ2-1,NA,TGTGCCAGCGGGACGGGAGAGGTCAATGAGCAGTTCTTC,CASGTGEVNEQFF
TRBV5-1,TRBD1,17,TRBJ1-2,few,TGTGCCAGCAGCCGGAGGGACAGGGGGCAGAGTTTAAGAGGCTACACCTTC,CASSRRDRGQSLRGYTF
TRBV7-6,NA,14,TRBJ2-2,NA,TGTGCCAGCAGCCAATATAGGGGGACCGGGGAGCTGTTTTTT,CASSQYRGTGELFF
TRBV20-1,TRBD2,16,TRBJ2-1,many,TGCAGTGCTAGAGACCAAGCGGGAGGCTCCTACAATGAGCAGTTCTTC,CSARDQAGGSYNEQFF
TRBV29-1,NA,13,TRBJ2-1,NA,TGCAGCGCCCCAGGGAGTAGGAACAATGAGCAGTTCTTC,CSAPGSRNNEQFF
TRBV20-1,NA,13,TRBJ1-5,NA,TGCAGTGCTAGCTCGGACAGCTATCAGCCCCAGCATTTT,CSASSDSYQPQHF
TRBV28,NA,18,TRBJ2-1,many,TGTGCCAGCAGTTTTTTCCCCCACACTAGGACGGCCGGAGGTGAGCAGTTCTTC,CASSFFPHTRTAGGEQFF
TRBV6-2/TRBV6-3,TRBD1,18,TRBJ1-2,few,TGTGCCAGCACCGACCCCGGGACAGGGGGAGTAGCGGACTATGGCTACACCTTC,CASTDPGTGGVADYGYTF
TRBV19,NA,15,TRBJ2-2,NA,TGTGCCAGTAGTCTGCTAGCTGCCGGCACCGGGGAGCTGTTTTTT,CASSLLAAGTGELFF
TRBV20-1,NA,16,TRBJ1-5,few,TGCAGTGCTAGAGACTTTAAGGGGTCCTACAATCAGCCCCAGCATTTT,CSARDFKGSYNQPQHF
TRBV15,NA,14,TRBJ2-7,few,TGTGCCACCAGCAGCCCAGGCGGAGGCTACGAGCAGTACTTC,CATSSPGGGYEQYF
TRBV4-1,TRBD1,13,TRBJ1-2,NA,TGTGCCAGCAGCCAGGGACAGGGTAATGGCTACACCTTC,CASSQGQGNGYTF
TRBV19,TRBD2,14,TRBJ2-1,NA,TGTGCCAGTAAAGGACTAGCGGCTAACAATGAGCAGTTCTTC,CASKGLAANNEQFF
TRBV7-9,TRBD1,17,TRBJ2-1,NA,TGTGCCAGCAGCTTAAGTTCATGGACAGGGGCCTACAATGAGCAGTTCTTC,CASSLSSWTGAYNEQFF
TRBV12-3/TRBV12-4,NA,15,TRBJ2-5,NA,TGTGCCAGCTCTCCCGCCCCATCATATCAAGAGACCCAGTACTTC,CASSPAPSYQETQYF
TRBV14,NA,17,TRBJ2-3,NA,TGTGCCAGCAGCACGACGGCTGGTTACATTAGCACAGATACGCAGTATTTT,CASSTTAGYISTDTQYF
TRBV15,TRBD2,17,TRBJ2-5,few,TGTGCCACCTGGCCCGGGGGTAGCGGGAGGGCGGATGAGACCCAGTACTTC,CATWPGGSGRADETQYF
TRBV12-3/TRBV12-4,TRBD2,12,TRBJ2-1,NA,TGTGCCAGCAGTTACGTAGCGGGAGCACAGTTCTTC,CASSYVAGAQFF
TRBV19,NA,14,TRBJ1-4,few,TGTGCCAGTAGTACCTCGGAGCTTAATGAAAAACTGTTTTTT,CASSTSELNEKLFF
TRBV28,NA,11,TRBJ2-3,many,TGTGCCAGCACCGCAACAGATACGCAGTATTTT,CASTATDTQYF
TRBV19,NA,12,TRBJ2-7,many,TGTGCCGCGGGGACCCCGTACCACGAGCAGTACTTC,CAAGTPYHEQYF
TRBV29-1,TRBD2,14,TRBJ2-2,few,TGCAGTACCGGGGGGGAGGGCCGGGTCGGGGAGCTGTTTTTT,CSTGGEGRVGELFF
TRBV3-1,NA,15,TRBJ1-2,many,TGTGCCAGCAGCCAGGGTACGGGGGCGGTTATCGGCTACACCTTC,CASSQGTGAVIGYTF
TRBV30,NA,14,TRBJ2-3,many,TGTGCCTGGAGTAGCGTAGTCGGCACAGATACGCAGTATTTT,CAWSSVVGTDTQYF